Below are 14 T cell receptor beta chains sequenced from a single sample in a study of control samples from healthy donors and cancer patients. Method: immunoSEQ multiplex PCR; TCRdb's copy keeps in-frame clones and lacks some. The sample has about 82,000 clones; roughly 94% are singletons. The sample consisted of blood. The receptors shown here come from a woman under 30 in good health.

The J gene is TRBJ2-1, the V gene TRBV6-5; possibly TRBD2 for D (6 bases). The CDR3 spans 13 residues. Trimming took 0 bases from V and 10 from J, leaving 10 bases between them. Germline CDR1 MNHEY, CDR2 SVGAGI. The DNA for the CDR3 is TGTGCCAGCAGTTACTCGACCGCGGGGGAGCAGTTCTTC. Protein: CASSYSTAGEQFF.

The chain links TRBV3-1 (or the pseudogene TRBV3-2) to TRBJ1-2, with unresolved D. The germline gives CDR1 LGHDT, CDR2 YNNKEL (reference sequence). V was trimmed by 3 bases and J by 3 bases, leaving 5 bases between them. This CDR3 is 12 amino acids long. The CDR3 nucleotides read TGTGCCAGCAGCCAGAAGGACTATGGCTACACCTTC. Protein sequence: CASSQKDYGYTF.

This clone was picked up one time. This rearrangement joins TRBV19 to TRBJ2-7, with D possibly matching TRBD1 (5 bases). CDR3 length: 16 amino acids. V lost 10 bases and J lost 4, with 26 bases in between. Germline CDR1 and CDR2: LNHDA and SQIVND (reference sequence). The CDR3: CAKRRTPMSPLYEQYF. In DNA, the CDR3 is TGTGCCAAACGACGGACACCGATGAGTCCGTTGTACGAGCAGTACTTC. The full variable domain, completed using reference TRBV19 and TRBJ2-7, is DGGITQSPKYLFRKEGQNVTLSCEQNLNHDAMYWYRQDPGQGLRLIYYSQIVNDFQKGDIAEGYSVSREKKESFPLTVTSAQKNPTAFYLCAKRRTPMSPLYEQYFGPGTRLTVT.

The chain combines TRBV7-9 with TRBJ2-1; D not certain. V lost 6 bases and J 6 bases, leaving 9 bases between the germline ends. The CDR3 loop spans 12 amino acids. Germline CDR1 reads SEHNR; CDR2 reads FQNEAQ (reference sequence). CDR3 nucleotide sequence: TGTGCCAGCAGTCACAAGGGCAATGAGCAGTTCTTC. Amino acid sequence: CASSHKGNEQFF.

This chain uses TRBV9 with TRBJ2-7, with TRBD1 identical over 9 bases. In germline, CDR1 is SGDLS, CDR2 YYNGEE. The CDR3 length is 15 residues. The junction had 9 bases not matched to a gene; V was cut back by 3 bases and J by 5 bases. CDR3 DNA sequence: TGTGCCAGCAGCGCTCAGGGACAGGGAATAAACGAGCAGTACTTC. Translation: CASSAQGQGINEQYF.

The chain combines TRBV29-1 with TRBJ1-2, with D maybe TRBD1 (5 bases). CDR1 is SQVTM and CDR2 is ANQGSEA in the germline V gene. V shed 1 base and J shed 0 bases, with 15 bases lying between them. The CDR3 totals 16 residues. The CDR3 loop reads CSVEAGLGDSNYGYTF. The CDR3 nucleotides read TGCAGCGTTGAAGCGGGGTTGGGGGACTCTAACTATGGCTACACCTTC.

The chain uses TRBV19 and TRBJ1-2, with 7 bases identical to TRBD1. CDR3 length: 13 residues. Germline loops: CDR1 LNHDA, CDR2 SQIVND (reference sequence). V trimming: 5 bases; J trimming: 4 bases; junction bases outside the gene matches: 4. CDR3 bases: TGTGCCAGTAGTCCCCGGACAGGCTATGGCTACACCTTC. Translating it yields CASSPRTGYGYTF.

The rearrangement links TRBV21-1 to TRBJ1-2. TRBV21-1 is noted as a pseudogene. The CDR3 extends over 20 amino acids. The CDR3 bases are TGTGCCAGCAGCCACACCCCAGTTACAACGGACAGCCTCGGGGGGTATGGCTACACCTTC. Encoded protein: CASSHTPVTTDSLGGYGYTF.

V and J are TRBV28 and TRBJ1-2; D gene uncertain. Germline V CDR1 and CDR2: MDHEN, SYDVKM. The CDR3 runs 14 residues. The V end lost 3 bases, the J end lost 10 bases, and 18 bases lay between the germline ends. CDR3 sequence: CASSFNIIPQSYTF. CDR3 in DNA: TGTGCCAGCAGTTTTAATATTATCCCGCAATCCTACACCTTC.

CDR3 residues: CASSFIFPYGYTF. The DNA for the CDR3 is TGTGCCAGCAGTTTCATTTTTCCCTATGGCTACACCTTC. This chain links TRBV28 with TRBJ1-2; D unclear. Trimming stripped 3 bases from V and 4 bases from J, with 9 bases between. CDR3 length: 13 residues. CDR1 is MDHEN and CDR2 is SYDVKM in the germline V gene.

The rearrangement links TRBV9 to TRBJ2-3; 11 nucleotides match TRBD2. Germline CDR1 reads SGDLS; CDR2 reads YYNGEE. CDR3 size: 16 residues. Trimming took 3 bases from V and 3 from J; bases not matched to a gene: 6. For the CDR3, the DNA is TGTGCCAGCAGCGCTACTAGCGGGAGTATTACAGATACGCAGTATTTT. As protein: CASSATSGSITDTQYF.

V is TRBV25-1 and J is TRBJ2-5; D may be TRBD2 (5 bases). Trimming removed 7 bases from V and 4 bases from J, with 10 bases in between. The CDR3 loop spans 12 amino acids. The V gene's germline CDR1 is MGHDK and CDR2 SYGVNS. CDR3: CASIGGLETQYF. The CDR3 DNA follows: TGTGCCAGCATAGGCGGGTTAGAGACCCAGTACTTC.

The genes are TRBV24-1 and TRBJ1-5; TRBD1 might be the D (6 bases). This CDR3 comprises 18 residues. In germline, CDR1 is KGHDR, CDR2 SFDVKD. The V end lost 4 bases, the J end lost 4 bases, and 22 bases lay between the germline ends. CDR3 nucleotides: TGTGCCACCAGTGAGGGCCCGGACAGTGGGTCAGAAAATCAGCCCCAGCATTTT. Protein product: CATSEGPDSGSENQPQHF.

The chain's CDR3 is CASSVAAGGGANEQFF. In nucleotides, the CDR3 is TGTGCCAGCAGCGTAGCTGCGGGAGGAGGGGCCAATGAGCAGTTCTTC. The chain joins TRBV9 to TRBJ2-1; 8 positions match TRBD2. Germline V gene sequence: CDR1 SGDLS, CDR2 YYNGEE. Unmatched junction bases numbered 8, after V lost 0 bases and J lost 6 bases. This CDR3 has 16 residues.